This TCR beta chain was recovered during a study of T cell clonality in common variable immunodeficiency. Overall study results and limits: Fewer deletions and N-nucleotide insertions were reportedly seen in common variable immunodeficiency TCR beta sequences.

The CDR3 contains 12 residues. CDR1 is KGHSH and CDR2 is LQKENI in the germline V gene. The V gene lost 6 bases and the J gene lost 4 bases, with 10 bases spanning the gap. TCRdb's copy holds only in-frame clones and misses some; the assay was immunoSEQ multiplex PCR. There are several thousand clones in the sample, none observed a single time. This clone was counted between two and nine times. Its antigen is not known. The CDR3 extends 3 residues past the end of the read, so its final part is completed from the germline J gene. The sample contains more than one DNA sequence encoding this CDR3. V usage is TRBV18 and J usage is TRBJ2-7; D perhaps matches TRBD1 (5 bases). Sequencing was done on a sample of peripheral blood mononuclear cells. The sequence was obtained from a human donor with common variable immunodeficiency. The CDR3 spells CASSATVYEQYF. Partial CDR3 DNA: TGTGCCAGCTCTGCGACAGTTTACGAG.